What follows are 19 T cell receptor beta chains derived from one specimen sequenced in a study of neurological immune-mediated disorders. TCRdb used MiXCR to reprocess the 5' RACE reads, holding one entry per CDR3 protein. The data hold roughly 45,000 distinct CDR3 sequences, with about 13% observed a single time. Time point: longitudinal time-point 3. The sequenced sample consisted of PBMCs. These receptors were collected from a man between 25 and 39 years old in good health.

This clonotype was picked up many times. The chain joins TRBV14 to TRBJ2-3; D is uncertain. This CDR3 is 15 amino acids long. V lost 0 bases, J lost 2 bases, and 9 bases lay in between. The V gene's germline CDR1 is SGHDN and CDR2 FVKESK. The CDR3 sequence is CASSQDLPATDTQYF. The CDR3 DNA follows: TGTGCCAGCAGCCAAGACCTTCCAGCCACAGATACGCAGTATTTT. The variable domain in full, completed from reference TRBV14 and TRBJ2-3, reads EAGVTQFPSHSVIEKGQTVTLRCDPISGHDNLYWYRRVMGKEIKFLLHFVKESKQDESGMPNNRFLAERTGGTYSTLKVQPAELEDSGVYFCASSQDLPATDTQYFGPGTRLTVL.

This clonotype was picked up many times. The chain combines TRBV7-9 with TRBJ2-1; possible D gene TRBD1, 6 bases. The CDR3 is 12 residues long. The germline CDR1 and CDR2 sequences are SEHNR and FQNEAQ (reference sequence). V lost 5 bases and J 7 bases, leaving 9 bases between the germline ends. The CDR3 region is CASSLTGNEQFF. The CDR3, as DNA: TGTGCCAGCAGCCTAACAGGGAATGAGCAGTTCTTC.

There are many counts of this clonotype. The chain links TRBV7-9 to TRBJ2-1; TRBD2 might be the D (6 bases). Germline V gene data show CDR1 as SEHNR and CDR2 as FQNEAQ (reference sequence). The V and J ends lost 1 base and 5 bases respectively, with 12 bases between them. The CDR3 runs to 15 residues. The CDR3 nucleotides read TGTGCCAGCAGCTTAGTTGTTAGCGGAAACAATGAGCAGTTCTTC. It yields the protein CASSLVVSGNNEQFF.

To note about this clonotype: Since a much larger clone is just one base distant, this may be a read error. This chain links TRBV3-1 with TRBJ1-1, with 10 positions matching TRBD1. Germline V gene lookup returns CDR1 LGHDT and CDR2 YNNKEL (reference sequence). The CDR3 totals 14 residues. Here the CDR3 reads CVSSNRDRGTEAFF. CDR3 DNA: TGTGTCAGCAGCAACAGGGACAGGGGCACTGAAGCTTTCTTT.

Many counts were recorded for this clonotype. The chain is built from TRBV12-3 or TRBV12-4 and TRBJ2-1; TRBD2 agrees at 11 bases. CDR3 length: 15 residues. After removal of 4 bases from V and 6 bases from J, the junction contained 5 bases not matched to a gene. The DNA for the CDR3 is TGTGCCAGCAGTTCCGGGACTAGCGGTACCAATGAGCAGTTCTTC. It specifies CASSSGTSGTNEQFF.

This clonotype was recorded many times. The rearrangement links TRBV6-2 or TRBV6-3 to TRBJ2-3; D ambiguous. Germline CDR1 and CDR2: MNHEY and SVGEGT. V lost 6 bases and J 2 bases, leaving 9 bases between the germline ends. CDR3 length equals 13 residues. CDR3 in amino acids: CASSPDLTDTQYF. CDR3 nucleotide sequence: TGTGCCAGCAGCCCCGACCTCACAGATACGCAGTATTTT.

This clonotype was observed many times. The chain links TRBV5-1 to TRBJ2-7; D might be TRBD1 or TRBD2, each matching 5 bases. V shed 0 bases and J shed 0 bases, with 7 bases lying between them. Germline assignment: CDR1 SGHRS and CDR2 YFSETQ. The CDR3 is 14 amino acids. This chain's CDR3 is CASSLEGSSYEQYF. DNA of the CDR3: TGCGCCAGCAGCTTGGAGGGGAGCTCCTACGAGCAGTACTTC.

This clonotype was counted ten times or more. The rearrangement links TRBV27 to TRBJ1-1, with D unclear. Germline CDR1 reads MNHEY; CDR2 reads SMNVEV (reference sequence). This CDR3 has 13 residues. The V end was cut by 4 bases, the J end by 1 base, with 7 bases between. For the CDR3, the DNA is TGTGCCAGCAGTTGGGGAGGGAACACTGAAGCTTTCTTT. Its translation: CASSWGGNTEAFF.

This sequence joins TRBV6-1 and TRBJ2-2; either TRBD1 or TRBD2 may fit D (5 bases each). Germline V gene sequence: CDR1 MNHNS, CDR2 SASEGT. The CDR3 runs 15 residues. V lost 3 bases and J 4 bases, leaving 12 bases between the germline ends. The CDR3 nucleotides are TGTGCCAGCAGTGAGACCCCGAGGGGCACCGGGGAGCTGTTTTTT. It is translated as CASSETPRGTGELFF.

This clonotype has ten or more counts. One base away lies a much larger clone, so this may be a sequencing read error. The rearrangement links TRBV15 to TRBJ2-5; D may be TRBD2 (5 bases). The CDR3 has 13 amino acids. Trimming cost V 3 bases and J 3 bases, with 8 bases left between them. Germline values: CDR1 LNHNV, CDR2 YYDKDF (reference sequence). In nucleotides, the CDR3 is TGTGCCACCAGCAGGTGGCGGGAAGAGACCCAGTACTTC. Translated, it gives CATSRWREETQYF.

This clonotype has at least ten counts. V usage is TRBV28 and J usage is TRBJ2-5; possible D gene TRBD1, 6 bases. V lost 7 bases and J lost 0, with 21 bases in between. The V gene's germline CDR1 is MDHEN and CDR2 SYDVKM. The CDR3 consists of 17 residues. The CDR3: CASTPPYRVTNQETQYF. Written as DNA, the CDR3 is TGTGCCAGCACCCCACCCTACAGGGTAACTAACCAAGAGACCCAGTACTTC. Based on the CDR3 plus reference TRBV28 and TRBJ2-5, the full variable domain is DVKVTQSSRYLVKRTGEKVFLECVQDMDHENMFWYRQDPGLGLRLIYFSYDVKMKEKGDIPEGYSVSREKKERFSLILESASTNQTSMYLCASTPPYRVTNQETQYFGPGTRLLVL.

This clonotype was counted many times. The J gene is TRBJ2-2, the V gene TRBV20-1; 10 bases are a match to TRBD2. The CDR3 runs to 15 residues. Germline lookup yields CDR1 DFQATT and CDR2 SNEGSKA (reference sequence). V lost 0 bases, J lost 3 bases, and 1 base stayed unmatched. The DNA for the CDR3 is TGCAGTGCTAGAGATGGGACTAGCGACACCGGGGAGCTGTTTTTT. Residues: CSARDGTSDTGELFF.

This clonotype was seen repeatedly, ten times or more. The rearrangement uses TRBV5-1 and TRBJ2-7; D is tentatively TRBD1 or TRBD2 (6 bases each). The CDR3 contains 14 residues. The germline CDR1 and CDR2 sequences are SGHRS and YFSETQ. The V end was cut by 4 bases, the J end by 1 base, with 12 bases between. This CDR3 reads CASSLGGISYEQYF. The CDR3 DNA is TGCGCCAGCAGCCTAGGGGGGATTTCCTACGAGCAGTACTTC.

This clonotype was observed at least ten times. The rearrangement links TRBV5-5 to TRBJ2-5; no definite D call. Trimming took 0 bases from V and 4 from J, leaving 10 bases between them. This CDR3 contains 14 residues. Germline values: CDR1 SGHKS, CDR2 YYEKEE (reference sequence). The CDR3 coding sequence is TGTGCCAGCAGCTTGGAGGCCGGTAGAGAGACCCAGTACTTC. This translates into CASSLEAGRETQYF. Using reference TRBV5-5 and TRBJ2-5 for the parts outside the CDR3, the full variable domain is DAGVTQSPTHLIKTRGQQVTLRCSPISGHKSVSWYQQVLGQGPQFIFQYYEKEERGRGNFPDRFSARQFPNYSSELNVNALLLGDSALYLCASSLEAGRETQYFGPGTRLLVL.

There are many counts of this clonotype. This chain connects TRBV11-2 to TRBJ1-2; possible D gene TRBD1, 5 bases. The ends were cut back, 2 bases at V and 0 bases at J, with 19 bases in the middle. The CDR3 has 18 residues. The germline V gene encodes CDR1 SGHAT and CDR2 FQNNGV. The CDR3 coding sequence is TGTGCCAGCAGCTTAACTCAATTCAGGGACGGAGCTAACTATGGCTACACCTTC. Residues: CASSLTQFRDGANYGYTF.

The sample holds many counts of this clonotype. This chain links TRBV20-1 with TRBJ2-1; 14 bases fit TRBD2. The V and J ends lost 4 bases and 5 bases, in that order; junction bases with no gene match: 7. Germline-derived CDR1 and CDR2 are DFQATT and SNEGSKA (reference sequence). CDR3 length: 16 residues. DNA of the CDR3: TGCAGTGCTAACGCCGGGACTAGCGGGAGTAACAATGAGCAGTTCTTC. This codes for CSANAGTSGSNNEQFF.

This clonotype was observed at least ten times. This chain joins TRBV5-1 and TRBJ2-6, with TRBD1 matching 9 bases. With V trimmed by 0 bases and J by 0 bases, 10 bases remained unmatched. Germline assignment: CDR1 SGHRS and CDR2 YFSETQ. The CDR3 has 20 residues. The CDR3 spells CASSLVGRGTGYSGANVLTF. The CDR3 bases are TGCGCCAGCAGCTTGGTAGGCCGGGGGACAGGGTACTCTGGGGCCAACGTCCTGACTTTC.

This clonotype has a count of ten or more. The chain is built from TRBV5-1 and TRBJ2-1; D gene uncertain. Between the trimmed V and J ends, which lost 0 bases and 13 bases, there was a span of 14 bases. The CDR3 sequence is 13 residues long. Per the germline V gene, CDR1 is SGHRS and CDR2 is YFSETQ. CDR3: CASSLESGLHQFF. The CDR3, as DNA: TGCGCCAGCAGCTTGGAGTCTGGCTTGCACCAGTTCTTC.

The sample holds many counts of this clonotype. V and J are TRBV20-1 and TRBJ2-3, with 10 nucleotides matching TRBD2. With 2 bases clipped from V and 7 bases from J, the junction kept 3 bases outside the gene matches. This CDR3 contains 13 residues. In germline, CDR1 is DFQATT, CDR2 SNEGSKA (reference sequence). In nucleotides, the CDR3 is TGCAGTGCTAGACTAGCGGGAGTACATACGCAGTATTTT. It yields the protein CSARLAGVHTQYF.